The next 22 T cell receptor beta chains were all read from a single sample in a study of blood T cell repertoires in COVID-19. Data came from immunoSEQ multiplex PCR; TCRdb stores just in-frame clones and leaves some out. The table includes some 100,000 clones, approximately 80% detected once. The sample taken for sequencing was peripheral blood. The receptors derive from a man in his 70s with acute or convalescent COVID-19.

The rearrangement links TRBV28 to TRBJ2-3, with 12 bases lining up with TRBD2. Trimming cost V 2 bases and J 4 bases; bases outside gene matches: 4. The CDR3 has 16 amino acids. Germline V CDR1 and CDR2: MDHEN, SYDVKM. The DNA of the CDR3 is TGTGCCAGCAGTTTACTAGCGGGAGGGAGGTCAGATACGCAGTATTTT. Its translation: CASSLLAGGRSDTQYF. Using reference TRBV28 and TRBJ2-3 for the parts outside the CDR3, the full variable domain is DVKVTQSSRYLVKRTGEKVFLECVQDMDHENMFWYRQDPGLGLRLIYFSYDVKMKEKGDIPEGYSVSREKKERFSLILESASTNQTSMYLCASSLLAGGRSDTQYFGPGTRLTVL.

This clone turned up a few times. This sequence joins TRBV6-2 or TRBV6-3 and TRBJ2-7; TRBD1 aligns across 7 bases. J gave up 1 base and V 2 bases, and 8 bases lay outside the gene matches. This CDR3 has 16 amino acids. Germline V CDR1 and CDR2: MNHEY, SVGEGT. The CDR3 DNA sequence: TGTGCCAGCAGTTACCCCGGACAGGAATGGTCCTACGAGCAGTACTTC. It translates to CASSYPGQEWSYEQYF.

The chain employs TRBV12-3 or TRBV12-4 and TRBJ2-2; D is possibly TRBD1 (5 bases). Trimming stripped 4 bases from V and 6 bases from J, with 9 bases between. This CDR3 is built from 13 residues. The CDR3 DNA is TGTGCCAGCAGTTCCCCAGGGTCCGGGGAGCTGTTTTTT. Protein product: CASSSPGSGELFF.

The J gene is TRBJ2-1, the V gene TRBV9; TRBD2 agrees at 14 bases. V lost 4 bases and J lost 4; bases outside the gene matches: 10. The CDR3 runs to 18 residues. From germline, CDR1 is SGDLS and CDR2 YYNGEE. CDR3 protein: CASSPRTSGGIRYNEQFF. DNA for the CDR3: TGTGCCAGCAGCCCTAGGACTAGCGGGGGGATTAGATACAATGAGCAGTTCTTC.

The CDR3 nucleotides read TGTGCCAGCAGCCCGAGGGCAGGGGACTACGAGCAGTACTTC. Translated, it gives CASSPRAGDYEQYF. The chain combines TRBV7-8 with TRBJ2-7, with D possibly matching TRBD1 (6 bases). V was trimmed by 5 bases and J by 3 bases, leaving 14 bases between them. Per the germline V gene, CDR1 is SGHVS and CDR2 is FQNEAQ. The CDR3 runs 14 residues.

The chain links TRBV30 to TRBJ2-7; D is possibly TRBD1 (6 bases). V was pared by 3 bases and J by 1 base, with 10 bases between. The CDR3 spans 13 residues. The germline gives CDR1 GTSNPN, CDR2 SVGIG (reference sequence). CDR3 DNA: TGTGCCTGGAGAGGTAGGGGGTCCTACGAGCAGTACTTC. Protein: CAWRGRGSYEQYF.

The chain employs TRBV19 and TRBJ2-7; perhaps TRBD1 as D (7 bases). The V gene lost 7 bases and the J gene lost 2 bases, with 15 bases spanning the gap. Looked up from germline, CDR1 is LNHDA and CDR2 is SQIVND (reference sequence). The CDR3 extends over 14 amino acids. CDR3 sequence: CASKRQGGTYEQYF. The DNA of the CDR3 is TGTGCCAGTAAAAGGCAGGGGGGAACCTACGAGCAGTACTTC.

This clone is medium-sized by share. The chain couples TRBV27 to TRBJ2-3, with D perhaps TRBD1 (6 bases). CDR1 is MNHEY and CDR2 is SMNVEV in the germline V gene (reference sequence). CDR3 length equals 14 residues. The germline V and J ends were trimmed by 5 bases and 2 bases, with 11 bases remaining between them. In nucleotides, the CDR3 is TGTGCCAGCAGTCCCCGGGACAACACAGATACGCAGTATTTT. Translated: CASSPRDNTDTQYF.

J is TRBJ2-7 and V is TRBV23-1, with a tentative D call TRBD2 (7 bases). TRBV23-1 is an open reading frame, and its role is uncertain. The CDR3 totals 12 residues. Trimming removed 8 bases at V and 5 bases at J, with 13 bases between. For the CDR3, the DNA is TGCGCCAGCCCCCGGGGGGCCCACGAGCAGTACTTC. Amino acids: CASPRGAHEQYF.

This clone appeared a single time. The J gene is TRBJ1-3, the V gene TRBV15; D is unclear. The CDR3 has 17 residues. The ends were cut back, 0 bases at V and 0 bases at J, with 12 bases in the middle. Germline V gene lookup returns CDR1 LNHNV and CDR2 YYDKDF (reference sequence). The CDR3 sequence is CATSRDHLTSSGNTIYF. The CDR3 nucleotides read TGTGCCACCAGCAGAGATCACCTTACAAGCTCTGGAAACACCATATATTTT.

This clone was counted a single time. This chain uses TRBV7-2 with TRBJ2-3; D gene uncertain. CDR1 is SGHTA and CDR2 is FQGNSA in the germline V gene. This CDR3 has 14 amino acids. V lost 1 base and J lost 6, with 11 bases in between. The DNA for the CDR3 is TGTGCCAGCAGCTTAGATACGGTTTCGGATACGCAGTATTTT. This sequence encodes CASSLDTVSDTQYF.

The chain carries TRBV3-1 (or the pseudogene TRBV3-2) and TRBJ2-3, with D perhaps matching TRBD2 (6 bases). V was trimmed by 3 bases and J by 4 bases, leaving 8 bases between them. The CDR3 sequence is 13 residues long. In germline, CDR1 is LGHDT, CDR2 YNNKEL (reference sequence). The CDR3 loop reads CASSQGGADTQYF. The CDR3 DNA sequence: TGTGCCAGCAGCCAGGGGGGAGCAGATACGCAGTATTTT.

This clone was seen only a few times. The chain links TRBV7-8 to TRBJ1-3, with unresolved D. Trimming stripped 5 bases from V and 0 bases from J, with 14 bases between. The V gene's germline CDR1 is SGHVS and CDR2 FQNEAQ. This CDR3 has 16 amino acids. This chain's CDR3 is CASSTPISSSGNTIYF. Here the CDR3 DNA reads TGTGCCAGCAGCACCCCGATTTCGAGCTCTGGAAACACCATATATTTT.

This clone was found once. This chain connects TRBV29-1 to TRBJ1-2, with TRBD1 matching over 9 bases. The junction had 6 bases not matched to a gene; V was cut back by 7 bases and J by 3 bases. From germline, CDR1 is SQVTM and CDR2 ANQGSEA. CDR3 size: 13 residues. The CDR3 DNA reads as TGCAGCGCCAGGACAGGGGAGGACTATGGCTACACCTTC. This encodes CSARTGEDYGYTF.

This clone has just a few counts. This chain connects TRBV5-1 to TRBJ2-1; no clear D. With 4 bases removed from V and 8 bases from J, the gap between germline ends came to 7 bases. This CDR3 comprises 11 residues. CDR1 SGHRS and CDR2 YFSETQ come from the germline V gene. The CDR3 spells CASSEEYEQFF. CDR3 DNA: TGCGCCAGCAGCGAGGAATATGAGCAGTTCTTC.

The chain combines TRBV7-2 with TRBJ2-5, with TRBD2 matching 7 bases. Germline trimming cut 5 bases from V and 7 bases from J; bases unmatched to any gene: 13. The CDR3 totals 15 residues. Germline V gene lookup returns CDR1 SGHTA and CDR2 FQGNSA. In DNA, the CDR3 is TGTGCCAGCAGCCTGGAGGGACTACCCGCGGGGACCCAGTACTTC. This codes for CASSLEGLPAGTQYF.

The chain uses TRBV7-3 and TRBJ2-5, with 7 bases lining up with TRBD1. The CDR3 extends over 16 amino acids. Germline V gene data show CDR1 as SGHTA and CDR2 as FQGTGA. J lost 4 bases, V lost 2 bases, and 10 bases had no gene match. The CDR3 protein is CASSLWTTGVGETQYF. Here the CDR3 DNA reads TGTGCCAGCAGCTTATGGACCACAGGGGTAGGAGAGACCCAGTACTTC.

This clone was observed once. The chain uses TRBV3-1 (or the pseudogene TRBV3-2) and TRBJ2-7; TRBD1 aligns across 9 bases. This CDR3 contains 18 residues. With 0 bases clipped from V and 3 bases from J, the junction kept 12 bases outside the gene matches. Per the germline V gene, CDR1 is LGHDT and CDR2 is YNNKEL (reference sequence). DNA of the CDR3: TGTGCCAGCAGCCAAGAAGGATGGGGACAGGGTAACAGCTACGAGCAGTACTTC. Protein product: CASSQEGWGQGNSYEQYF.

This clone was seen only a few times. The chain recombines TRBV27 with TRBJ1-2; TRBD1 matches at 11 bases. Germline CDR1 is MNHEY and CDR2 is SMNVEV (reference sequence). Trimming took 4 bases from V and 0 from J; bases not matched to a gene: 19. CDR3 length equals 21 residues. The CDR3 DNA is TGTGCCAGCAGTTACCGACTTGTCGACCCGGACAGGGGGCGCTCTAACTATGGCTACACCTTC. It translates to CASSYRLVDPDRGRSNYGYTF.

V gene TRBV12-3 or TRBV12-4 combines with J gene TRBJ1-2, with TRBD1 as a possible D gene (6 bases). Deletions cut 3 bases from V and 5 bases from J, with 10 bases between. This CDR3 has 13 amino acids. CDR3 sequence: CASSFTGSYGYTF. In DNA form, the CDR3 reads TGTGCCAGCAGTTTTACAGGGTCTTATGGCTACACCTTC.

This clone was seen just once. J is TRBJ2-7 and V is TRBV14; maybe TRBD1 (5 bases). Looked up from germline, CDR1 is SGHDN and CDR2 is FVKESK. V was shortened by 1 base and J by 3 bases, with 16 bases between the two germline ends. The CDR3 extends over 16 amino acids. This CDR3 reads CASSQGEPGQGYEQYF. The CDR3 coding sequence is TGTGCCAGCAGCCAAGGCGAACCTGGCCAGGGCTACGAGCAGTACTTC.

The chain links TRBV28 to TRBJ1-2; 7 positions agree with TRBD1. The CDR3 spans 13 residues. CDR1 is MDHEN and CDR2 is SYDVKM in the germline V gene. Trimming cost V 3 bases and J 8 bases; bases outside gene matches: 6. CDR3 region: CASSLVGTAGYTF. CDR3 bases: TGTGCCAGCAGTTTGGTGGGGACAGCGGGCTACACCTTC.